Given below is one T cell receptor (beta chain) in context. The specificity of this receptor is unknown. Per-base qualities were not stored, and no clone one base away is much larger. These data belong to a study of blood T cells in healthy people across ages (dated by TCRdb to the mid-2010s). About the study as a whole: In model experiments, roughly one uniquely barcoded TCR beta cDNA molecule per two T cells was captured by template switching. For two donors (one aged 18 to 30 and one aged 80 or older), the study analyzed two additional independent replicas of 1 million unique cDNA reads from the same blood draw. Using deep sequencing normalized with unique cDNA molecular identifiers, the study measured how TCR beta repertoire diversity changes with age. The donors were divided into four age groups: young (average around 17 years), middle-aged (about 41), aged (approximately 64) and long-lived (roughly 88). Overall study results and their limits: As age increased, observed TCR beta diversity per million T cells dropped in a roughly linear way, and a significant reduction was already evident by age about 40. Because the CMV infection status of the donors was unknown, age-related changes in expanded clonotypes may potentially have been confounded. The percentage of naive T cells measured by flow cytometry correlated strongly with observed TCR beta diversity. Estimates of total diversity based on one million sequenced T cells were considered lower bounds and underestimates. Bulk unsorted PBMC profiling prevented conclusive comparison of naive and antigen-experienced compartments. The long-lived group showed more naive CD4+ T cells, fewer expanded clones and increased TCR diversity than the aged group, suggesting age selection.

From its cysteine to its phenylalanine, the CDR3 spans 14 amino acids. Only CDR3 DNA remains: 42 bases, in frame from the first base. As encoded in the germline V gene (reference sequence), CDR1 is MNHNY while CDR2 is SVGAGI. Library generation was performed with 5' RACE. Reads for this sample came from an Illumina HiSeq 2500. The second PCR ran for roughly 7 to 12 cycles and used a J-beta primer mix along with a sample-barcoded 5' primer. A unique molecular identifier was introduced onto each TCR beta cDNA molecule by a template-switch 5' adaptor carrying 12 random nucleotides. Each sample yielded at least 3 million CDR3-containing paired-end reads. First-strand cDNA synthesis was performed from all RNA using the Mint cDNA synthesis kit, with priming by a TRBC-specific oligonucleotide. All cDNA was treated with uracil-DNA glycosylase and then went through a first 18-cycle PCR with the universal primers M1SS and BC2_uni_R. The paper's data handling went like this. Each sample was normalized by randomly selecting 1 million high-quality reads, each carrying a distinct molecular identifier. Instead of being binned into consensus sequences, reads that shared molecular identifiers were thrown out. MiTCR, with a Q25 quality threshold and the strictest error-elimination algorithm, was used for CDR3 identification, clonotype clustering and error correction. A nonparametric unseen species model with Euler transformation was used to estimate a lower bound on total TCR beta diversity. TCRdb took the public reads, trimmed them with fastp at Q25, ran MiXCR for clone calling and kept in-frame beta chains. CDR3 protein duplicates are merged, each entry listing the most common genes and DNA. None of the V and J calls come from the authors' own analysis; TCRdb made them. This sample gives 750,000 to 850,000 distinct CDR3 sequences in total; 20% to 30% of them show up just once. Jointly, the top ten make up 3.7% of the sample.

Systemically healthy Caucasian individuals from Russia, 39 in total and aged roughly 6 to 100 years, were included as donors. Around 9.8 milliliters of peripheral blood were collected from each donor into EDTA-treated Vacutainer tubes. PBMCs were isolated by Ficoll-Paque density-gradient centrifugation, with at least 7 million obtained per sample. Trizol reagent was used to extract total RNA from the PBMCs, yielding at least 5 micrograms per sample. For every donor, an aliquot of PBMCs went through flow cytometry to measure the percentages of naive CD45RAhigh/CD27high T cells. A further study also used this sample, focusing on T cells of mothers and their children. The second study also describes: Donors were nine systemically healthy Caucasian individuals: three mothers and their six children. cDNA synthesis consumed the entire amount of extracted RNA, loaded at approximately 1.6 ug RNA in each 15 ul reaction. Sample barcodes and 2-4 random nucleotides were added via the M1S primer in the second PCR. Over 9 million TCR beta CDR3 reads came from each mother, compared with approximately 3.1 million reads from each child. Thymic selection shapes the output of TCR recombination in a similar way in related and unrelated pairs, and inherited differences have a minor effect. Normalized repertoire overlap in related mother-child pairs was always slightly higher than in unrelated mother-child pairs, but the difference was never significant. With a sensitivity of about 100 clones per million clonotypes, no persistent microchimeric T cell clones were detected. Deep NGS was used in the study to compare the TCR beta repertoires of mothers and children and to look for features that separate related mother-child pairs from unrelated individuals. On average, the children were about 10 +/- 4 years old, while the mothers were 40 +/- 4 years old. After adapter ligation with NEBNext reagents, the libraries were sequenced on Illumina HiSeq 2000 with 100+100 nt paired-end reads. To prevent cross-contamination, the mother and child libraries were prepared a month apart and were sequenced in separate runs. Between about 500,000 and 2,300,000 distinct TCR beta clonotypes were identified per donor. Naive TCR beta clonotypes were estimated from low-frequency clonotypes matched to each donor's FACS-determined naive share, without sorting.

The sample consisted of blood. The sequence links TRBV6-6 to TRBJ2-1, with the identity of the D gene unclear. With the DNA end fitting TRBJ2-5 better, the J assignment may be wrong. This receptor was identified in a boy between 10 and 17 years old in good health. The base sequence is TGTGCCATCGGGCCATCGAGACAAGGGGAGACCCAGTACTTC. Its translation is CAIGPSRQGETQYF.